Described below is a single T cell receptor beta chain sequence and its context. Its antigen is currently not known. A single base separates this from a much larger clone, so it may be a read error. Healthy HIV-negative adults with no recently reported acute infections or vaccinations were included as donors. Every donor was a Caucasian adult living in Nashville, Tennessee, USA. Magnetic negative selection was used to enrich CD4+ T cells, after which naive cells were positively selected on CD45RA and the negative fraction became the memory subset. Blood was collected by leukapheresis, and PBMCs were isolated by Ficoll-Histopaque density gradient centrifugation and then cryopreserved in liquid nitrogen vapor phase. Purity and quantity of every magnetically sorted T cell population were checked by analytical flow cytometry. From each sorted fraction, genomic DNA was isolated and quantified by UV absorbance on a Nanodrop 2000c.

The sample is drawn from a study of shared clonotypes between healthy human individuals (dated by TCRdb to 2018 to 2020). Regarding the complete study: The cohort included three men and a couple of women between 18 and 49 years of age. Each donor's leukapheresis produced roughly between roughly 0.9 and 9 billion PBMCs. To increase sequencing depth and limit assay-specific biases, TCR repertoire library preparation and sequencing were carried out by different laboratories using diverse techniques. For each donor, three plates each were used for CD4 naive and CD4 memory, two plates were used for CD8 naive, and one plate was used for CD8 memory. To estimate repertoire size and how much clonotype sharing occurs between individuals, the study deeply sequenced the blood TCR repertoires of about five healthy adults.

Using the deep immunoSEQ assay, multiplex PCR amplified TCR CDR3 regions from genomic DNA. Extracted genomic DNA from each cell subset was spread evenly across all wells of several immunoSEQ 96-well plates, with each plate serving as a replicate. Each replicate PCR for sorted subsets received about 200 ng genomic DNA, equal to about 30,000 T cell genomes. The purified libraries were quantified using a Qubit 3.0 fluorometer, sized with a Bioanalyzer 2100, and then quantified again using the KAPA Library Quantification kit. Each immunoSEQ 96-well plate was sequenced on its own single-read 150-cycle Illumina NextSeq 550 flow cell. The study's processing was this. Because the immunoSEQ output held only junctional sequences and lacked quality scores, the filtering could not match the filtering applied to full-length reads. Sequences were annotated with PyIR, a Python wrapper for IgBLAST v1.9, and V/J genes and CDR3 were assigned using IMGT germline references. Reads with weak V/J assignments (E-value above 1e-6), missing CDR3, stop codons, out-of-frame junctions, or ambiguous translated residues were removed. V3J clonotypes were defined as sequences sharing an identical inferred V gene, J gene, and CDR3 amino acid sequence. To compute the percentage overlap between repertoires, the number of shared unique clonotypes was divided by the size of the smaller repertoire. Three approaches were used to assess repertoire richness: RTK rarefaction, the Chao1 estimator, and Recon v2.1 estimates of unobserved clonotypes. OLGA was used to compute generation probabilities for all TCRbeta clonotypes that the gDNA method yielded from several donors. TCRdb retrieved this table from immuneACCESS and kept in-frame rearrangements only. Not all clones are present; in checked studies, unresolved V genes account for under half, and no reason is known for the remainder. V, J and clone size were drawn from that table, and D and trimming were deduced from the DNA. For this sample there are some 1 million clones; about 76% appear just once. 1.4% to 1.5% of the sample is taken by the ten largest.

General findings and caveats noted by the study authors: Pairwise subsampling indicated that sequencing depth was expected to affect the degree of clonotype sharing among donors. Estimated clonotype richness was generally larger for naive than for memory subsets. Compared with non-shared clonotypes, the clonotypes found in all four sorted-subset donors had higher generation probabilities. Because the study included only a small number of donors, the genetic and exposure-history diversity represented was limited. When several donors were compared, the shared fraction of clonotypes was about 5% for naive CD4, approximately 3.5% for naive CD8, 2.3% for memory CD4, and 0.4% for memory CD8. Even with the large sequencing depth, rarefaction of the sorted-subset datasets indicated that sequencing was incomplete. Sampling was limited to blood, and TCR repertoires in tissue likely differ from TCR repertoires in blood.

Sequences SGHTA (CDR1) and FQGNSA (CDR2) are obtained from the germline V gene. Taken from cysteine to phenylalanine, the CDR3 has 11 residues. Only the CDR3 portion is preserved as DNA: 33 bases, with reading frame beginning at the first base. V is shortened by 5 bases, J by 0 bases, and the region joining them spans 1 base. The receptor was isolated from a man aged 18 to 30 in good health. The specimen sequenced was memory CD4+ T cells sorted from blood. Read against the paper, the sample's cell subset or site label means: CD45RA-negative fraction. This chain joins TRBV7-2 to TRBJ2-5, with the identity of the D gene unclear. The nucleotide sequence reads TGTGCCAGCAGCCACCAAGAGACCCAGTACTTC. Protein translation: CASSHQETQYF.